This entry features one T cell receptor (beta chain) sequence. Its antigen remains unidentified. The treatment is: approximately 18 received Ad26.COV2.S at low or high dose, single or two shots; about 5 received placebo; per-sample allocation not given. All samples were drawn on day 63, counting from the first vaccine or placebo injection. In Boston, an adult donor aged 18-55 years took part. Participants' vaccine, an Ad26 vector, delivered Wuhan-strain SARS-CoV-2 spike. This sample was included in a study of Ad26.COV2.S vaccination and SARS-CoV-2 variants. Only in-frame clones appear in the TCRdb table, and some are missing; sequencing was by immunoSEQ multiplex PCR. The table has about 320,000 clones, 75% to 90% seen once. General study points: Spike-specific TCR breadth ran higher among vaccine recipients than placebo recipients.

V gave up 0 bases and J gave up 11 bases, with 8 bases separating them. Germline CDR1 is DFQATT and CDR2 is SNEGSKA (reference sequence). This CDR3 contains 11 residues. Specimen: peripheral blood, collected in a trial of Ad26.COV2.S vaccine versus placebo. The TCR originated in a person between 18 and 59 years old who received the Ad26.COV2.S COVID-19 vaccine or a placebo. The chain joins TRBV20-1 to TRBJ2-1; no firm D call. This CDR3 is CSARDRAQQFF. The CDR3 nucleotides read TGCAGTGCTAGAGATAGAGCCCAGCAGTTCTTC.